This T cell receptor (beta chain) is from a study of early T cells in non-severe SARS-CoV-2 infection. About the research overall: With bulk RNA from unsorted whole blood as input, sequencing yielded unpaired chains.

The germline V gene encodes CDR1 SGHTA and CDR2 FQGNSA. The CDR3 totals 15 residues. The V end was cut by 1 base, the J end by 5 bases, with 12 bases between. Study-wide results and limits: VDJdb matching skewed toward anti-spike CD8 responses, missing private and CD4 specificities.

Individual cDNA molecules were tagged with unique molecular identifiers. TCRdb re-analysed the 5' RACE reads in MiXCR, keeping a single row per CDR3 protein. The sample records some 66,000 distinct CDR3 sequences, around 13% being singletons. Note on this clonotype: Its antigen is still unknown.

The sequencing input was whole blood. The TCR comes from an adult who was a healthcare worker with PCR-confirmed SARS-CoV-2 infection or an uninfected control (not recorded which). The chain is built from TRBV7-2 and TRBJ1-5; maybe TRBD1 (6 bases). The CDR3 sequence: CASSLGNGGHQPQHF. CDR3 sequence (DNA): TGTGCCAGCAGCTTAGGGAACGGGGGGCATCAGCCCCAGCATTTT.